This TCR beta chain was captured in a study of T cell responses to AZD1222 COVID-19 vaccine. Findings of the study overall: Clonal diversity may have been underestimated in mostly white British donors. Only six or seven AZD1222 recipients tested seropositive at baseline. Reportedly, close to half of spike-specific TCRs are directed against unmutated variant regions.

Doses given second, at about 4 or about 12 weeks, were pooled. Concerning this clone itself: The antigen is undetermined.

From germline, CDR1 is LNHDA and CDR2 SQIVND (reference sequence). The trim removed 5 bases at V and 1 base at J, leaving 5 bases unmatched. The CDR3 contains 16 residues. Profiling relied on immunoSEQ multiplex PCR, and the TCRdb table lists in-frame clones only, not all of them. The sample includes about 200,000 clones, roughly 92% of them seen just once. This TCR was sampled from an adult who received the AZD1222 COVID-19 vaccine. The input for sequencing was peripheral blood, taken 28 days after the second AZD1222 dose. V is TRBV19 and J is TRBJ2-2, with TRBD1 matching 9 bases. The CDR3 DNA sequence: TGTGCCAGTAGTCAATGGGGACAGGGGAACACCGGGGAGCTGTTTTTT. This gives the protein CASSQWGQGNTGELFF.